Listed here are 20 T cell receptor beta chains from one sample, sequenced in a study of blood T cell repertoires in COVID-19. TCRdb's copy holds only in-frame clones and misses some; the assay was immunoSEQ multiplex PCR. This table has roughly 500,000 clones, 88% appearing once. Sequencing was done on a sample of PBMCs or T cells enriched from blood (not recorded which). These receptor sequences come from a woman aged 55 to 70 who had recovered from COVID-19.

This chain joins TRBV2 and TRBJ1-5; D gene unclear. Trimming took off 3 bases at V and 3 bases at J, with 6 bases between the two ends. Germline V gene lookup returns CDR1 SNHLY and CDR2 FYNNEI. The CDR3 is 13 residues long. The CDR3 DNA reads TGTGCCAGCAGTGAGCGGGACAATCAGCCCCAGCATTTT. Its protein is CASSERDNQPQHF.

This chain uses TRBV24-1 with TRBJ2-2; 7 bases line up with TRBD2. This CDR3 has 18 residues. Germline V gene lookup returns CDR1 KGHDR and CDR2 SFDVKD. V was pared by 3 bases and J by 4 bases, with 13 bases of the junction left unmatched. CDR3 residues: CATSDHLYAGVSTGELFF. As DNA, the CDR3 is TGTGCCACCAGTGATCACCTCTATGCGGGGGTCAGCACCGGGGAGCTGTTTTTT.

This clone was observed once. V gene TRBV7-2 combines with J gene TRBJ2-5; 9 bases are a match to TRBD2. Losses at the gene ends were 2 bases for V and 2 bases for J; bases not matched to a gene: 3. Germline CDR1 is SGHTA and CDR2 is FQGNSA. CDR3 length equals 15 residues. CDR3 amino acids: CASSLQRGAQETQYF. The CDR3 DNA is TGTGCCAGCAGCTTACAGCGGGGGGCTCAAGAGACCCAGTACTTC.

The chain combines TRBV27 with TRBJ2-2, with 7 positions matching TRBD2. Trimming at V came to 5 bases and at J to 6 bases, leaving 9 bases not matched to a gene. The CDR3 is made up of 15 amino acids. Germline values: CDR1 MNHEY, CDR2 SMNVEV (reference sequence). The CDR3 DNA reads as TGTGCCAGCAGTCTGCGCGGACTAGGATCCGGGGAGCTGTTTTTT. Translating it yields CASSLRGLGSGELFF.

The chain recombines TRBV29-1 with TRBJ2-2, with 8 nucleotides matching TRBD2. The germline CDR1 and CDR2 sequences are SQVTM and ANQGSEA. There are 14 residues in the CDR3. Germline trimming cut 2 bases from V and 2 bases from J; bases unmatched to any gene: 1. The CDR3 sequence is CSVERTSNTGELFF. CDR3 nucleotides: TGCAGCGTTGAACGGACTAGCAACACCGGGGAGCTGTTTTTT.

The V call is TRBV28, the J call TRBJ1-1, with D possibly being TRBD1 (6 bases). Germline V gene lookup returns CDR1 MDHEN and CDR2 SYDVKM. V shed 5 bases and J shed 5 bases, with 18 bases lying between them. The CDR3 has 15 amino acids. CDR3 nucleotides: TGTGCCAGCAGTGAACAGGGATCGAGGGGGACTGAAGCTTTCTTT. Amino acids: CASSEQGSRGTEAFF.

CDR3 protein: CASSISGTGSGELFF. The CDR3 DNA is TGCGCCAGCAGCATCTCCGGGACAGGGTCCGGGGAGCTGTTTTTT. The chain couples TRBV5-1 to TRBJ2-2; TRBD1 matches at 9 bases. This CDR3 is 15 amino acids long. V lost 4 bases and J lost 6; bases outside the gene matches: 7. The germline V gene encodes CDR1 SGHRS and CDR2 YFSETQ.

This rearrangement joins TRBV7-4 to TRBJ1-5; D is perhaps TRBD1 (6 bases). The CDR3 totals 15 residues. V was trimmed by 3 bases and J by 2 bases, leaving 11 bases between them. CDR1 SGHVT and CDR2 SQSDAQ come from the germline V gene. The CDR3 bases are TGTGCCAGCAGCTTTACAGGGTCGGGCAATCAGCCCCAGCATTTT. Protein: CASSFTGSGNQPQHF.

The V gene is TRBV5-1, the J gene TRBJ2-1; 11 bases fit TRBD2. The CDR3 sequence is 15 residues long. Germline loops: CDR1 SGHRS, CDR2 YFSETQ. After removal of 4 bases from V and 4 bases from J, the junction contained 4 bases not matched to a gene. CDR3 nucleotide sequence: TGCGCCAGCAGCCCCGGACTAGCGGGTTACAATGAGCAGTTCTTC. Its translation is CASSPGLAGYNEQFF.

Here the CDR3 reads CASSRLDPGELFF. The CDR3 nucleotides read TGTGCCAGCAGCCGACTAGACCCCGGGGAGCTGTTTTTT. The chain links TRBV6-2 or TRBV6-3 to TRBJ2-2, with a weak D call TRBD2 (6 bases). This CDR3 is 13 amino acids long. Germline-derived CDR1 and CDR2 are MNHEY and SVGEGT. The ends were cut back, 6 bases at V and 6 bases at J, with 11 bases in the middle.

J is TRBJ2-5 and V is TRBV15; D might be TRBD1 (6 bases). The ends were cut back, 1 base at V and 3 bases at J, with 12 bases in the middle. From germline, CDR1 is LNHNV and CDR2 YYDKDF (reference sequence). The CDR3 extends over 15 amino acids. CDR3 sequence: CATSRVKGVEETQYF. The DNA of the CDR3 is TGTGCCACCAGCAGAGTAAAGGGGGTAGAAGAGACCCAGTACTTC.

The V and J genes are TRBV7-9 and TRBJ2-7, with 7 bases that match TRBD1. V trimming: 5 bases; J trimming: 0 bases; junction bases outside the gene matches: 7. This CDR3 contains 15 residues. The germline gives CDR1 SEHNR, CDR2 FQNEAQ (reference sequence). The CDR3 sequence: CASSQGVGPSYEQYF. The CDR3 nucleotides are TGTGCCAGCAGCCAGGGGGTGGGACCCTCCTACGAGCAGTACTTC.

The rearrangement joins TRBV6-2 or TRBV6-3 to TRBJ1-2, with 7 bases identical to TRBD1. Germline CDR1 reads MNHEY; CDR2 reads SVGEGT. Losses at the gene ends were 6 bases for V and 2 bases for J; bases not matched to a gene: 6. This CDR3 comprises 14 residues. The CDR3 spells CASSHRGLNYGYTF. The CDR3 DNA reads TGTGCCAGCAGCCACAGGGGCTTAAACTATGGCTACACCTTC.

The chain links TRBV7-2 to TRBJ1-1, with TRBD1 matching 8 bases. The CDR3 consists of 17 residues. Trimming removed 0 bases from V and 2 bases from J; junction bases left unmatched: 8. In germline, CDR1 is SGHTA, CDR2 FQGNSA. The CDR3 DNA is TGTGCCAGCAGCTTAGCCCCCTTGGGACAGGACAACACTGAAGCTTTCTTT. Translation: CASSLAPLGQDNTEAFF.

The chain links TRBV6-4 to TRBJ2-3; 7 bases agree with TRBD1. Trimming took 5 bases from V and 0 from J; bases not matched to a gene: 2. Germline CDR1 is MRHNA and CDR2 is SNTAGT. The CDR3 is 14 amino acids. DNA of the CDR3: TGTGCCAGCAGTCAGACAGGGAGCACAGATACGCAGTATTTT. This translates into CASSQTGSTDTQYF.

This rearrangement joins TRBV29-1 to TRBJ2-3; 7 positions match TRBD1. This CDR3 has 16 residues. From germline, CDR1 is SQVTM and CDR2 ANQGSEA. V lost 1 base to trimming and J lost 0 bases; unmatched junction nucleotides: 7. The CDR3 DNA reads TGCAGCGTTGAAGGGTTCCCAGGGGGTAGCACAGATACGCAGTATTTT. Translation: CSVEGFPGGSTDTQYF.

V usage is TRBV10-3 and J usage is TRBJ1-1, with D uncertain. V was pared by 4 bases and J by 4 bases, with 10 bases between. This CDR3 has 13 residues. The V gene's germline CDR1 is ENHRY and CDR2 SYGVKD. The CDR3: CAISGPSSTEAFF. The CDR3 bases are TGTGCCATCAGTGGTCCTTCGAGCACTGAAGCTTTCTTT.

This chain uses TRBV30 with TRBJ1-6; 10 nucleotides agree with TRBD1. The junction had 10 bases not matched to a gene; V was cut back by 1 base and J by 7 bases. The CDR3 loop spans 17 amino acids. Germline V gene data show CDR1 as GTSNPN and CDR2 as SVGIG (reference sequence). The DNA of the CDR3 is TGTGCCTGGAGTGCCACAATGAGGACAGGGGGAAATTCACCCCTCCACTTT. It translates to CAWSATMRTGGNSPLHF.

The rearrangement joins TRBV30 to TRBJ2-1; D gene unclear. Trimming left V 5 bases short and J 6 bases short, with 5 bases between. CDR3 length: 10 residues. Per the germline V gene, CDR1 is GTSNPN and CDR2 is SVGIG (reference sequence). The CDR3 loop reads CAWGSNEQFF. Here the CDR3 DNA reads TGTGCCTGGGGCAGCAATGAGCAGTTCTTC.

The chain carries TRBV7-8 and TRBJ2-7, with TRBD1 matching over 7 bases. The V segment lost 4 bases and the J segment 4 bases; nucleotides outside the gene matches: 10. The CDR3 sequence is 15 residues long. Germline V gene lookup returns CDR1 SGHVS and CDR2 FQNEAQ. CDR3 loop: CASSSKDRPSYEQYF. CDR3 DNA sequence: TGTGCCAGCAGCTCCAAGGACAGGCCCTCTTACGAGCAGTACTTC.